Each of the 19 T cell receptor beta chains below was sequenced from the same sample in a study of immune evolution from preneoplasia to lung adenocarcinoma. Profiled with immunoSEQ multiplex PCR; TCRdb holds only in-frame clones, not every one. Among roughly 4,700 clones listed, over 65% were seen once. Sequencing used FFPE adjacent normal lung tissue. Every receptor here comes from a person aged 55 to 79 with lung adenocarcinoma.

This clone was seen a single time. The chain couples TRBV7-9 to TRBJ2-2; D is possibly TRBD2 (7 bases). The CDR3 extends over 14 amino acids. CDR1 SEHNR and CDR2 FQNEAQ come from the germline V gene (reference sequence). Trimming left V 3 bases short and J 7 bases short, with 12 bases between. Here the CDR3 DNA reads TGTGCCAGCAGCTTGGGAGGGGGTGGCGGGGAGCTGTTTTTT. This codes for CASSLGGGGGELFF.

This clone was detected once. The chain employs TRBV28 and TRBJ1-2; D unresolved. CDR1 and CDR2 from the germline V gene are MDHEN and SYDVKM. The ends were cut back, 4 bases at V and 4 bases at J, with 13 bases in the middle. This CDR3 spans 14 amino acids. The chain's CDR3 is CASSSPDRFYGYTF. CDR3 nucleotide sequence: TGTGCCAGCAGTTCGCCGGACCGGTTCTATGGCTACACCTTC.

This chain uses TRBV10-3 with TRBJ2-5; no definite D call. The germline V and J ends were trimmed by 0 bases and 4 bases, with 15 bases remaining between them. The CDR3 consists of 16 residues. From germline, CDR1 is ENHRY and CDR2 SYGVKD. The CDR3 DNA reads TGTGCCATCAGTGAGTCTCGGACCGCATCGCGAGAGACCCAGTACTTC. Translation: CAISESRTASRETQYF.

This chain joins TRBV28 and TRBJ1-2; 7 nucleotides line up with TRBD1. Germline V gene lookup returns CDR1 MDHEN and CDR2 SYDVKM. The CDR3 covers 16 residues. Trimming took 0 bases from V and 5 from J; bases not matched to a gene: 9. CDR3 amino acids: CASSLWATGSGYGYTF. The CDR3 DNA reads as TGTGCCAGCAGTTTATGGGCGACAGGGTCCGGGTATGGCTACACCTTC.

The rearrangement links TRBV4-1 to TRBJ2-3; D call uncertain. The V gene lost 0 bases and the J gene lost 5 bases, with 18 bases spanning the gap. This CDR3 spans 17 amino acids. Germline lookup yields CDR1 MGHRA and CDR2 YSYEKL. The CDR3 bases are TGCGCCAGCAGCCAAGAGCCGGGCCTCACGGCACGAGATACGCAGTATTTT. It specifies CASSQEPGLTARDTQYF.

CDR3 bases: TGTGCCAGCAGTCCTAAATGGGGGTTACAGACCCAGTACTTC. Translated: CASSPKWGLQTQYF. This chain links TRBV28 with TRBJ2-5; D may match TRBD1 or TRBD2 (5 bases each). From germline, CDR1 is MDHEN and CDR2 SYDVKM. V was clipped by 5 bases and J by 6 bases, with 16 bases between them. CDR3 length equals 14 residues.

The chain uses TRBV28 and TRBJ2-7, with D perhaps TRBD2 (5 bases). CDR1 MDHEN and CDR2 SYDVKM come from the germline V gene. The CDR3 spans 12 residues. The ends were cut back, 2 bases at V and 5 bases at J, with 7 bases in the middle. This chain's CDR3 is CASSLLRDEQYF. Written as DNA, the CDR3 is TGTGCCAGCAGTTTACTGAGGGACGAGCAGTACTTC.

The chain joins TRBV29-1 to TRBJ2-7; D is ambiguous. V dropped 4 bases and J dropped 2 bases, with 12 bases sitting between them. CDR1 is SQVTM and CDR2 is ANQGSEA in the germline V gene. The CDR3 runs to 13 residues. CDR3 nucleotides: TGCAGCGTTGTTCCTGACCCAGCCTACGAGCAGTACTTC. This encodes CSVVPDPAYEQYF.

J is TRBJ2-2 and V is TRBV12-5, with 7 nucleotides matching TRBD1. CDR3 length: 15 amino acids. CDR1 is LGHNT, CDR2 FRNRAP, per germline. The V and J ends lost 4 bases and 2 bases, in that order; junction bases with no gene match: 4. The CDR3 nucleotides read TGTGCTAGTGGTTCCGACAGGGAAAACACCGGGGAGCTGTTTTTT. Its protein product is CASGSDRENTGELFF.

This clone appeared a few times. The chain recombines TRBV27 with TRBJ1-4; tentatively, D is TRBD1 (5 bases). The germline CDR1 and CDR2 sequences are MNHEY and SMNVEV (reference sequence). The CDR3 covers 13 residues. The V end was cut by 4 bases, the J end by 7 bases, with 10 bases between. DNA for the CDR3: TGTGCCAGCAGTTCGGGACGCCGTGAAAAACTGTTTTTT. It yields the protein CASSSGRREKLFF.

This clone was observed a single time. Other DNA sequences from this sample encode an identical CDR3 as well. The rearrangement uses TRBV18 and TRBJ1-4; D not certain. V was shortened by 3 bases and J by 8 bases, with 4 bases between the two germline ends. Germline V CDR1 and CDR2: KGHSH, LQKENI. The CDR3 consists of 11 residues. The DNA for the CDR3 is TGTGCCAGCTCACCTAGAGAAAAACTGTTTTTT. The encoded protein is CASSPREKLFF.

This clone was recorded a few times. J is TRBJ2-7 and V is TRBV5-8; 7 nucleotides agree with TRBD1. CDR3 length: 15 amino acids. CDR1 and CDR2 from the germline V gene are SGHTS and YDEGEE. Losses at the gene ends were 0 bases for V and 5 bases for J; bases not matched to a gene: 8. The CDR3 reads CASSLEGGPVDEQYF. In nucleotides, the CDR3 is TGTGCCAGCAGCTTGGAAGGGGGCCCTGTGGACGAGCAGTACTTC. Variable domain in full (rest from reference TRBV5-8 and TRBJ2-7): EAGVTQSPTHLIKTRGQQATLRCSPISGHTSVYWYQQALGLGLQFLLWYDEGEERNRGNFPPRFSGRQFPNYSSELNVNALELEDSALYLCASSLEGGPVDEQYFGPGTRLTVT.

The rearrangement links TRBV6-1 to TRBJ1-1; TRBD1 is a possible D gene (6 bases). The ends were cut back, 6 bases at V and 7 bases at J, with 15 bases in the middle. This CDR3 comprises 13 residues. Germline CDR1 and CDR2: MNHNS and SASEGT. The CDR3 loop reads CASSENRQDEAFF. CDR3 DNA: TGTGCCAGCAGCGAAAATAGACAGGATGAAGCTTTCTTT.

This clone was picked up a small number of times. V gene TRBV5-6 combines with J gene TRBJ2-3, with 8 bases aligning to TRBD2. Germline CDR1 and CDR2: SGHDT and YYEEEE. J was trimmed by 1 base and V by 8 bases; bases with no gene match: 9. The CDR3 extends over 15 amino acids. CDR3 DNA sequence: TGTGCCAGTAACGGCGGAGCGGGGGGCACAGATACGCAGTATTTT. This gives the protein CASNGGAGGTDTQYF.

This clone has just a few counts. This same CDR3 is encoded by further DNA sequences in the sample. The chain links TRBV7-3 to TRBJ2-1, with D perhaps assigned TRBD1 or TRBD2 (5 bases each). V was pared by 0 bases and J by 0 bases, with 6 bases between. Looked up from germline, CDR1 is SGHTA and CDR2 is FQGTGA. The CDR3 is made up of 15 amino acids. In DNA, the CDR3 is TGTGCCAGCAGCTTAACGGGGGACTCCTACAATGAGCAGTTCTTC. Amino acids: CASSLTGDSYNEQFF.

The chain is built from TRBV19 and TRBJ1-6, with D hard to call. Trimming stripped 4 bases from V and 2 bases from J, with 9 bases between. Germline V gene lookup returns CDR1 LNHDA and CDR2 SQIVND (reference sequence). The CDR3 spans 15 residues. The CDR3 DNA reads TGTGCCAGTAGTACTTCAATAGCCTATAATTCACCCCTCCACTTT. Translating gives CASSTSIAYNSPLHF.

V is TRBV10-3 and J is TRBJ1-1, with a possible D match to TRBD1 (5 bases). Germline values: CDR1 ENHRY, CDR2 SYGVKD. There are 15 residues in the CDR3. V was pared by 6 bases and J by 0 bases, with 14 bases between. The CDR3 coding sequence is TGTGCCATCAGGGCCTCAGGGTTTTTGAACACTGAAGCTTTCTTT. Translating it yields CAIRASGFLNTEAFF.

In this sample, this clone turned up a few times. This rearrangement joins TRBV2 to TRBJ1-1, with 10 positions matching TRBD1. The CDR3 contains 14 residues. The germline CDR1 and CDR2 sequences are SNHLY and FYNNEI. V dropped 7 bases and J dropped 6; count of bases not matched to a gene: 8. In nucleotides, the CDR3 is TGTGCCAGCATGGGCCCAGGACAGGGGGCTGAAGCTTTCTTT. Protein product: CASMGPGQGAEAFF. The full variable domain, with the rest looked up from reference TRBV2 and TRBJ1-1, is EPEVTQTPSHQVTQMGQEVILRCVPISNHLYFYWYRQILGQKVEFLVSFYNNEISEKSEIFDDQFSVERPDGSNFTLKIRSTKLEDSAMYFCASMGPGQGAEAFFGQGTRLTVV.

The chain has TRBV5-1 and TRBJ1-1; the match to TRBD1 covers 8 bases. Germline CDR1 and CDR2: SGHRS and YFSETQ. This CDR3 is 15 amino acids long. Losses at the gene ends were 4 bases for V and 1 base for J; bases not matched to a gene: 6. In DNA form, the CDR3 reads TGCGCCAGCAGCCCAGGACAGGGCCCGAACACTGAAGCTTTCTTT. It specifies CASSPGQGPNTEAFF.